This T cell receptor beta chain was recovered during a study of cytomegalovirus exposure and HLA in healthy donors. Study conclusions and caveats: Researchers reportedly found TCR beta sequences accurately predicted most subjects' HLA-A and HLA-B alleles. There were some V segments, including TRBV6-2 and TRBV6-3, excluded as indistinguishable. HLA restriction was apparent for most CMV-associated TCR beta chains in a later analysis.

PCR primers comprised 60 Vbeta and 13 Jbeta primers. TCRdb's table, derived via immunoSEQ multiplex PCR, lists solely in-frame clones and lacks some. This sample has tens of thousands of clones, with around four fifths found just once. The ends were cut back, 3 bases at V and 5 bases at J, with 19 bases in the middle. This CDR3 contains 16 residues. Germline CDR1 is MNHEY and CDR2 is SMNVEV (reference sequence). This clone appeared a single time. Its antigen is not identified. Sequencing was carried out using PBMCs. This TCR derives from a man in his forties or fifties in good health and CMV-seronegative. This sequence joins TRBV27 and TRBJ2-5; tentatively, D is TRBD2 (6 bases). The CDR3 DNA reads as TGTGCCAGCAGTTTGATAAAGATCGGGGGTGAGGAGACCCAGTACTTC. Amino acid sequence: CASSLIKIGGEETQYF.